This record covers a single TCR beta chain. It lacks a known antigen. Within one base of it there is no much larger clone, and no base qualities were kept. The data stem from a study of T-cell reconstitution after alpha-beta-depleted transplantation in children (dated by TCRdb to about 2016). With respect to the entire study: The study quantitatively tracked T-cell immune reconstitution after TCRalphabeta/CD19-depleted allogeneic hematopoietic cell transplantation in children using TCR repertoire profiling.

The library relied on PCR. This sample was sequenced with an Illumina HiSeq 2500. TCR library preparation used molecular barcoding, with unique molecular identifiers applied to normalize quantification of the TCRbeta repertoire. TCRdb handled the public reads itself, with Q25 trimming in fastp and clone calling in MiXCR, and kept productive beta chains. For every CDR3 protein sequence, its rows merge into one entry that carries the most common genes and DNA. The sample table holds about 270,000 distinct CDR3 sequences, of which almost 10% were seen once. The leading ten clones occupy around 10% of the sample. The sequence derives from a human donor who donated a stem cell graft to a child with SCID. The sequencing used PBMCs from the stem cell graft donor, collected from the stem cell graft.

The bases are TGCAGTGCTAGAGATGAGGAGGGGACCTCCTACGAGCAGTACTTC. It is translated as CSARDEEGTSYEQYF. In this chain, TRBV20-1 is recombined with TRBJ2-7; perhaps TRBD2 is the D gene, with 6 bases matching. CDR1 is given as DFQATT and CDR2 as SNEGSKA, both from the germline V gene (reference sequence). At the junction V is shortened by 0 bases and J by 0 bases, with 12 bases in between. From cysteine to phenylalanine, the CDR3 is 15 amino acids long. CDR3 DNA is the only sequence kept; it has 45 bases, read in frame from the first base.